This TCR beta chain stems from a study of human T cells and chemical hapten exposure. Whole-study context: Patch tests put 0.01% DPC on the upper back, read at 6 days.

As the library was built, unique molecular identifiers were attached to individual cDNA molecules. Using its own MiXCR run on the RACE reads, TCRdb lists one record per CDR3 protein. This sample carries about 80,000 distinct CDR3 sequences, around 13% of them seen once, and the ten largest clones take 4.6%. This clonotype was observed a few times. Its antigen remains unidentified. Trimming stripped 2 bases from V and 2 bases from J, with 6 bases between. The CDR3 extends over 14 amino acids. The germline V gene has CDR1 ENHRY and CDR2 SYGVKD. This sample's time point: pre-sensitization, week 0. Indicated treatment: therapeutic diphenylcyclopropenone sensitization with weekly scalp DPC. Blood was drawn before each patch test was applied. Study-level results: PT1 expanded TCR counts correlated positively with patch test score.

This clonotype was obtained from a woman between 45 and 60 years old with alopecia areata. Some clones in this sample may be carry-over from other donors' samples. The chain combines TRBV10-3 with TRBJ2-2; D gene unclear. Sequencing was performed on whole blood, taken in connection with sensitization to the hapten diphenylcyclopropenone (DPC). CDR3 region: CAISEPPNTGELFF. The DNA for the CDR3 is TGTGCCATCAGTGAGCCTCCAAACACCGGGGAGCTGTTTTTT.